A selection of T cell receptor beta chains follows, all from one sample in a study of blood T cells in healthy people across ages. TCRdb analysed the 5' RACE reads with MiXCR anew, one entry per CDR3 protein. The sample holds hundreds of thousands of distinct CDR3 sequences, around 25% seen once. The sample was also reused in another study, on T cells of mothers and their children.

The source material was blood. The receptors originated from a boy aged 10-17 years in good health. CDR3s include the opening cysteine and the closing phenylalanine or tryptophan. A D gene is named only where the DNA matches it firmly. Rows may omit the clone size; those that give it use once, few, many or a size class.

D gene: NA
J gene: TRBJ2-7
V gene: TRBV7-9
clone size: NA
CDR3 protein: CASSAIYEQYF
CDR3 DNA: TGTGCCAGCAGCGCCATCTACGAGCAGTACTTC

D gene: NA
J gene: TRBJ2-1
V gene: TRBV6-2/TRBV6-3
clone size: few
CDR3 protein: CASSKTVNEQFF
CDR3 DNA: TGTGCCAGCAGTAAAACTGTCAATGAGCAGTTCTTC

D gene: NA
J gene: TRBJ2-5
V gene: TRBV24-1
clone size: few
CDR3 protein: CATSDLEYGAFQETQYF
CDR3 DNA: TGTGCCACCAGTGACCTGGAATACGGAGCTTTCCAAGAGACCCAGTACTTC

D gene: NA
J gene: TRBJ1-2
V gene: TRBV29-1
clone size: NA
CDR3 protein: CSVGGRRGYTF
CDR3 DNA: TGCAGCGTTGGCGGCAGACGAGGCTACACCTTC

D gene: NA
J gene: TRBJ1-2
V gene: TRBV28
clone size: NA
CDR3 protein: CASSGPPPLNYGYTF
CDR3 DNA: TGTGCCAGCAGTGGCCCTCCCCCCCTGAACTATGGCTACACCTTC

D gene: NA
J gene: TRBJ2-3
V gene: TRBV11-2
clone size: NA
CDR3 protein: CASSTPSRGFTDTQYF
CDR3 DNA: TGTGCCAGCAGCACTCCCTCCAGAGGTTTCACAGATACGCAGTATTTT

D gene: NA
J gene: TRBJ2-2
V gene: TRBV25-1
clone size: few
CDR3 protein: CASSGLITGAGELFF
CDR3 DNA: TGTGCCAGCAGTGGCCTGATCACGGGGGCGGGGGAGCTGTTTTTT

D gene: TRBD1
J gene: TRBJ1-4
V gene: TRBV9
clone size: NA
CDR3 protein: CASSVGTGDLTNEKLFF
CDR3 DNA: TGTGCCAGCAGCGTCGGGACAGGGGATCTAACTAATGAAAAACTGTTTTTT

D gene: NA
J gene: TRBJ1-4
V gene: TRBV20-1
clone size: NA
CDR3 protein: CSARDMSSNEKLFF
CDR3 DNA: TGCAGTGCTAGAGATATGTCCAGTAATGAAAAACTGTTTTTT

D gene: NA
J gene: TRBJ2-7
V gene: TRBV29-1
clone size: NA
CDR3 protein: CSVEIRPYEQYF
CDR3 DNA: TGCAGCGTTGAGATCAGGCCCTACGAGCAGTACTTC

D gene: NA
J gene: TRBJ2-2
V gene: TRBV7-2
clone size: NA
CDR3 protein: CASSLSPGHTGELFF
CDR3 DNA: TGTGCCAGCAGCTTAAGCCCGGGACACACCGGGGAGCTGTTTTTT

D gene: TRBD2
J gene: TRBJ2-1
V gene: TRBV20-1
clone size: NA
CDR3 protein: CSASGGSSGGCNEQFF
CDR3 DNA: TGCAGTGCTAGTGGGGGTTCTAGCGGGGGGTGCAATGAGCAGTTCTTC

D gene: NA
J gene: TRBJ2-4
V gene: TRBV29-1
clone size: many
CDR3 protein: CSVGVRGKDIQYF
CDR3 DNA: TGCAGCGTTGGAGTGAGGGGGAAAGACATTCAGTACTTC

D gene: NA
J gene: TRBJ2-1
V gene: TRBV20-1
clone size: NA
CDR3 protein: CSTRDGDSLDEQFF
CDR3 DNA: TGCAGTACTAGAGATGGTGACTCGCTAGATGAGCAGTTCTTC

D gene: TRBD1
J gene: TRBJ2-5
V gene: TRBV24-1
clone size: NA
CDR3 protein: CATSPGGVETQYF
CDR3 DNA: TGTGCCACCAGTCCAGGGGGAGTAGAGACCCAGTACTTC

D gene: NA
J gene: TRBJ2-3
V gene: TRBV5-1
clone size: NA
CDR3 protein: CASSLTQPGTDTQYF
CDR3 DNA: TGCGCCAGCAGCTTGACCCAACCCGGCACAGATACGCAGTATTTT

D gene: NA
J gene: TRBJ1-4
V gene: TRBV5-1
clone size: few
CDR3 protein: CASSLYVYATNEKLFF
CDR3 DNA: TGCGCCAGCAGCTTATACGTTTACGCAACTAATGAAAAACTGTTTTTT

D gene: NA
J gene: TRBJ1-1
V gene: TRBV20-1
clone size: few
CDR3 protein: CSAEDTTNTEAFF
CDR3 DNA: TGCAGTGCCGAGGACACGACGAACACTGAAGCTTTCTTT

D gene: TRBD1
J gene: TRBJ2-7
V gene: TRBV6-6
clone size: few
CDR3 protein: CASSGGQGIYEQYF
CDR3 DNA: TGTGCCAGCAGTGGTGGACAGGGTATCTACGAGCAGTACTTC

D gene: NA
J gene: TRBJ1-4
V gene: TRBV7-6
clone size: few
CDR3 protein: CASSLVRVATNEKLFF
CDR3 DNA: TGTGCCAGCAGCTTAGTACGCGTAGCAACTAATGAAAAACTGTTTTTT

D gene: NA
J gene: TRBJ2-3
V gene: TRBV5-1
clone size: NA
CDR3 protein: CASSLVEGFADTQYF
CDR3 DNA: TGCGCCAGCAGCCTGGTAGAGGGGTTTGCAGATACGCAGTATTTT

D gene: NA
J gene: TRBJ2-5
V gene: TRBV7-9
clone size: few
CDR3 protein: CASSRSGRQETQYF
CDR3 DNA: TGTGCCAGCAGTCGCTCGGGCAGACAAGAGACCCAGTACTTC

D gene: NA
J gene: TRBJ2-5
V gene: TRBV7-2
clone size: few
CDR3 protein: CASSLEAGARWTQYF
CDR3 DNA: TGTGCCAGCAGCTTAGAGGCGGGGGCCCGATGGACCCAGTACTTC

D gene: NA
J gene: TRBJ2-2
V gene: TRBV3-1
clone size: NA
CDR3 protein: CASSQRETGELFF
CDR3 DNA: TGTGCCAGCAGCCAAAGGGAGACCGGGGAGCTGTTTTTT

D gene: TRBD1
J gene: TRBJ2-1
V gene: TRBV29-1
clone size: few
CDR3 protein: CSVEDSSLQGGPSYNEQFF
CDR3 DNA: TGCAGCGTTGAAGATTCCTCGTTACAAGGGGGCCCCTCCTACAATGAGCAGTTCTTC

D gene: NA
J gene: TRBJ1-4
V gene: TRBV4-3
clone size: few
CDR3 protein: CASSYQGGVGEKLFF
CDR3 DNA: TGCGCCAGCAGCTACCAGGGAGGCGTGGGAGAAAAACTGTTTTTT

D gene: NA
J gene: TRBJ1-2
V gene: TRBV20-1
clone size: few
CDR3 protein: CSARTGEGGYTF
CDR3 DNA: TGCAGTGCTAGAACTGGGGAGGGTGGCTACACCTTC

D gene: TRBD1
J gene: TRBJ2-2
V gene: TRBV7-3
clone size: NA
CDR3 protein: CASSLVPGQGTGELFF
CDR3 DNA: TGTGCCAGCAGCTTAGTACCGGGACAGGGTACCGGGGAGCTGTTTTTT

D gene: TRBD2
J gene: TRBJ2-7
V gene: TRBV20-1
clone size: few
CDR3 protein: CSARVASGGDEQYF
CDR3 DNA: TGCAGTGCTAGGGTCGCTAGCGGGGGGGACGAGCAGTACTTC

D gene: NA
J gene: TRBJ2-7
V gene: TRBV27
clone size: once
CDR3 protein: CASSPPGVRSEQYF
CDR3 DNA: TGTGCCAGCAGCCCCCCCGGGGTTCGGTCCGAGCAGTACTTC

D gene: TRBD1
J gene: TRBJ1-2
V gene: TRBV2
clone size: few
CDR3 protein: CASGQTGGVYGYTF
CDR3 DNA: TGTGCCAGCGGCCAAACAGGGGGAGTCTATGGCTACACCTTC

D gene: NA
J gene: TRBJ2-5
V gene: TRBV20-1
clone size: few
CDR3 protein: CSARDPGAQETQYF
CDR3 DNA: TGCAGTGCTAGAGATCCGGGAGCCCAAGAGACCCAGTACTTC

D gene: NA
J gene: TRBJ1-5
V gene: TRBV28
clone size: few
CDR3 protein: CASTKEGQPQHF
CDR3 DNA: TGTGCCAGCACCAAAGAGGGTCAGCCCCAGCATTTT

D gene: TRBD1
J gene: TRBJ1-4
V gene: TRBV27
clone size: NA
CDR3 protein: CASRGTGVDKLFF
CDR3 DNA: TGTGCCAGCAGGGGGACAGGGGTTGATAAACTGTTTTTT

D gene: NA
J gene: TRBJ2-7
V gene: TRBV5-4
clone size: NA
CDR3 protein: CASSLDPGSSYEQYF
CDR3 DNA: TGTGCCAGCAGCTTGGATCCGGGGTCGTCCTACGAGCAGTACTTC

D gene: NA
J gene: TRBJ1-1
V gene: TRBV11-1
clone size: NA
CDR3 protein: CASSLEGWRGFTPRAFF
CDR3 DNA: TGTGCCAGCAGCTTAGAAGGATGGAGAGGCTTTACCCCGAGAGCTTTCTTT

D gene: TRBD2
J gene: TRBJ2-5
V gene: TRBV5-5
clone size: NA
CDR3 protein: CAGSFTSGGRETQYF
CDR3 DNA: TGTGCCGGCAGCTTTACTAGCGGGGGGCGGGAGACCCAGTACTTC